These 26 T cell receptor beta chains share one sample of origin, sequenced in a study of T cell responses to AZD1222 COVID-19 vaccine (dated by TCRdb to the early 2020s). Library preparation used the immunoSEQ multiplex PCR assay. Held by TCRdb, this immuneACCESS table contains in-frame sequences only and omits some clones. Under half of the omission traces to an unresolved V gene where checked; the cause of the rest is unknown. This sample comprises approximately 110,000 clones, over 75% of them detected only once. The ten largest account for roughly 2.7% of the sample. Explained via the paper, the time point label denotes: baseline before first vaccination. Sequenced material: peripheral blood, taken on day 0 of AZD1222 vaccination. The origin of the receptors is an adult in good health.

The chain combines TRBV6-5 with TRBJ1-5; D possibly corresponds to TRBD1 (6 bases). Between the trimmed V and J ends, which lost 2 bases and 6 bases, there was a span of 14 bases. The CDR3 consists of 15 residues. Germline CDR1 reads MNHEY; CDR2 reads SVGAGI. CDR3 region: CASSYQHTGSQPQHF. The CDR3 DNA follows: TGTGCCAGCAGTTACCAACATACAGGGAGTCAGCCCCAGCATTTT.

The V call is TRBV6-4, the J call TRBJ1-5, with TRBD1 as a possible D gene (5 bases). CDR1 is MRHNA, CDR2 SNTAGT, per germline. V was shortened by 5 bases and J by 7 bases, with 15 bases between the two germline ends. This CDR3 is 14 amino acids long. CDR3 loop: CASSSQAGDQPQHF. DNA for the CDR3: TGTGCCAGCAGTTCACAGGCCGGGGACCAGCCCCAGCATTTT.

The rearrangement uses TRBV20-1 and TRBJ2-3, with 8 bases aligning to TRBD2. The CDR3 runs 15 residues. The germline CDR1 and CDR2 sequences are DFQATT and SNEGSKA (reference sequence). V gave up 3 bases and J gave up 0 bases; unmatched junction bases: 5. For the CDR3, the DNA is TGCAGTGCTAGTCGTGCTAGCGGGAGCACAGATACGCAGTATTTT. Protein: CSASRASGSTDTQYF.

The chain combines TRBV6-2 or TRBV6-3 with TRBJ2-2, with 10 bases fitting TRBD2. Germline CDR1 MNHEY, CDR2 SVGEGT. This CDR3 spans 18 amino acids. V shed 0 bases and J 6 bases; nucleotides not matched to a gene: 10. CDR3 in amino acids: CASSYSTPSGRVAGELFF. In nucleotides, the CDR3 is TGTGCCAGCAGTTACTCGACGCCGAGCGGGAGGGTCGCCGGGGAGCTGTTTTTT.

V gene TRBV29-1 combines with J gene TRBJ1-1; D possibly corresponds to TRBD1 (5 bases). In germline, CDR1 is SQVTM, CDR2 ANQGSEA. V was trimmed by 7 bases and J by 4 bases, leaving 19 bases between them. The CDR3 totals 14 residues. CDR3 loop: CSAEKGPRGTEAFF. The CDR3, as DNA: TGCAGCGCCGAAAAAGGACCAAGGGGCACTGAAGCTTTCTTT. Looking up the rest from reference TRBV29-1 and TRBJ1-1 gives the full variable domain: SAVISQKPSRDICQRGTSLTIQCQVDSQVTMMFWYRQQPGQSLTLIATANQGSEATYESGFVIDKFPISRPNLTFSTLTVSNMSPEDSSIYLCSAEKGPRGTEAFFGQGTRLTVV.

This chain connects TRBV9 to TRBJ1-1; 8 nucleotides align to TRBD1. Germline CDR1 SGDLS, CDR2 YYNGEE. This CDR3 region has 13 residues. J gave up 8 bases and V 4 bases, and 7 bases lay outside the gene matches. As DNA, the CDR3 is TGTGCCAGCAGCTTAGCCGACAGGGGAGAAGCTTTCTTT. Translating it yields CASSLADRGEAFF.

The chain couples TRBV7-2 to TRBJ2-7; D ambiguous. V lost 4 bases and J 0 bases, leaving 7 bases between the germline ends. The CDR3 has 13 amino acids. Germline lookup yields CDR1 SGHTA and CDR2 FQGNSA. CDR3 bases: TGTGCCAGCAGCTCCCGCCACTCCTACGAGCAGTACTTC. It yields the protein CASSSRHSYEQYF.

The chain uses TRBV7-9 and TRBJ2-5; 9 bases map to TRBD2. The CDR3 is made up of 15 amino acids. Per germline, CDR1 SEHNR and CDR2 FQNEAQ (reference sequence). Losses at the gene ends were 1 base for V and 3 bases for J; bases not matched to a gene: 3. This CDR3 reads CASSLEAGGEETQYF. As DNA, the CDR3 is TGTGCCAGCAGCTTAGAAGCGGGGGGAGAAGAGACCCAGTACTTC. Variable domain in full (rest from reference TRBV7-9 and TRBJ2-5): DTGVSQNPRHKITKRGQNVTFRCDPISEHNRLYWYRQTLGQGPEFLTYFQNEAQLEKSRLLSDRFSAERPKGSFSTLEIQRTEQGDSAMYLCASSLEAGGEETQYFGPGTRLLVL.

The DNA for the CDR3 is TGTGCCAGCAGCAAAGAAGGCAGGGAGCAAGCGGGAGGGCCAAGGAAAGAGACCCAGTACTTC. Encoded protein: CASSKEGREQAGGPRKETQYF. The chain couples TRBV21-1 to TRBJ2-5; TRBD2, the table's D call, lacks a check against the DNA. TRBV21-1 counts as a pseudogene. This CDR3 region has 21 residues.

The V call is TRBV2, the J call TRBJ2-7; 12 nucleotides agree with TRBD2. The CDR3 has 15 residues. The trim removed 6 bases at V and 3 bases at J, leaving 6 bases unmatched. In germline, CDR1 is SNHLY, CDR2 FYNNEI. CDR3 in DNA: TGTGCCAGCAGGGAGACTAGCGGGAGTATCTACGAGCAGTACTTC. Translating it yields CASRETSGSIYEQYF.

J is TRBJ1-1 and V is TRBV4-1; unclear D gene. Trimming pared 1 base from V and 1 base from J, leaving 7 bases between. Germline CDR1 MGHRA, CDR2 YSYEKL. This CDR3 has 14 amino acids. CDR3 coding DNA: TGCGCCAGCAGCCAAGTTAAAGCGAACACTGAAGCTTTCTTT. Translation: CASSQVKANTEAFF.

This rearrangement joins TRBV19 to TRBJ2-2; 8 bases fit TRBD1. CDR1 is LNHDA, CDR2 SQIVND, per germline (reference sequence). V lost 3 bases, J lost 0 bases, and 3 bases stayed unmatched. CDR3 size: 16 residues. CDR3 region: CASSIGQGTNTGELFF. The CDR3 DNA is TGTGCCAGTAGTATCGGACAGGGTACGAACACCGGGGAGCTGTTTTTT.

V gene TRBV11-2 combines with J gene TRBJ2-2, with D uncertain. V was clipped by 0 bases and J by 6 bases, with 5 bases between them. The CDR3 totals 13 residues. Germline assignment: CDR1 SGHAT and CDR2 FQNNGV. The CDR3 loop is CASSLDRSGELFF. Written as DNA, the CDR3 is TGTGCCAGCAGCTTAGATCGGTCCGGGGAGCTGTTTTTT.

The chain joins TRBV6-5 to TRBJ1-3; a weak D match, TRBD1 (5 bases). Trimming cost V 6 bases and J 4 bases, with 16 bases left between them. The CDR3 is 15 amino acids. Germline V gene data show CDR1 as MNHEY and CDR2 as SVGAGI. The CDR3 DNA reads as TGTGCCAGCAGGACCGGGACTACCATCGGAAACACCATATATTTT. Protein: CASRTGTTIGNTIYF.

The chain combines TRBV5-1 with TRBJ2-2; 7 bases align to TRBD1. V trimming: 2 bases; J trimming: 0 bases; junction bases outside the gene matches: 4. This CDR3 is 16 amino acids long. Per germline, CDR1 SGHRS and CDR2 YFSETQ. This chain's CDR3 is CASSLIGGANTGELFF. The CDR3, as DNA: TGCGCCAGCAGCTTAATAGGGGGCGCGAACACCGGGGAGCTGTTTTTT. The full variable domain, with the rest looked up from reference TRBV5-1 and TRBJ2-2, is KAGVTQTPRYLIKTRGQQVTLSCSPISGHRSVSWYQQTPGQGLQFLFEYFSETQRNKGNFPGRFSGRQFSNSRSEMNVSTLELGDSALYLCASSLIGGANTGELFFGEGSRLTVL.

The rearrangement uses TRBV12-3 or TRBV12-4 and TRBJ1-5; D might be TRBD1 (5 bases). CDR3 length equals 13 residues. The V end lost 7 bases, the J end lost 4 bases, and 11 bases lay between the germline ends. CDR3 region: CASTERGNQPQHF. CDR3 bases: TGTGCCAGCACAGAACGGGGGAATCAGCCCCAGCATTTT.

V gene TRBV3-1 (or the pseudogene TRBV3-2) combines with J gene TRBJ1-3; perhaps TRBD1 as D (5 bases). CDR1 is LGHDT and CDR2 is YNNKEL in the germline V gene (reference sequence). This CDR3 contains 12 residues. V lost 5 bases and J 4 bases, leaving 6 bases between the germline ends. The CDR3 DNA follows: TGTGCCAGCAGCTACAGGGGAAACACCATATATTTT. Encoded protein: CASSYRGNTIYF.

This chain connects TRBV27 to TRBJ1-2; D is ambiguous. The germline V gene has CDR1 MNHEY and CDR2 SMNVEV (reference sequence). The V gene lost 3 bases and the J gene lost 1 base, with 6 bases spanning the gap. The CDR3 runs 13 residues. The CDR3 DNA reads as TGTGCCAGCAGTTTGAAAGATAACTATGGCTACACCTTC. Translation gives CASSLKDNYGYTF.

The chain joins TRBV27 to TRBJ1-4; D may be TRBD1 (5 bases). V was pared by 2 bases and J by 7 bases, with 17 bases between. The CDR3 consists of 16 residues. The V gene's germline CDR1 is MNHEY and CDR2 SMNVEV (reference sequence). This chain's CDR3 is CASSLRNGGQGEKLFF. The CDR3 DNA reads as TGTGCCAGCAGTTTAAGGAACGGGGGTCAAGGTGAAAAACTGTTTTTT.

This chain links TRBV6-2 or TRBV6-3 with TRBJ2-5; 11 positions match TRBD2. The CDR3 is made up of 14 amino acids. Germline V lookup: CDR1 MNHEY, CDR2 SVGEGT. V gave up 3 bases and J gave up 13 bases; unmatched junction bases: 10. The CDR3 here is CASSYMTSGKVAYF. Here the CDR3 DNA reads TGTGCCAGCAGTTATATGACTAGCGGGAAAGTTGCGTACTTC.

In its sample, this clone was seen once. V and J are TRBV3-1 (or the pseudogene TRBV3-2) and TRBJ1-2; no clear D. The CDR3 runs 15 residues. Per germline, CDR1 LGHDT and CDR2 YNNKEL (reference sequence). V lost 7 bases and J 1 base, leaving 16 bases between the germline ends. The DNA for the CDR3 is TGTGCCAGCACCCGAAGGCAGGACTATAACTATGGCTACACCTTC. It translates to CASTRRQDYNYGYTF.

This chain joins TRBV12-3 or TRBV12-4 and TRBJ1-2; no firm D call. The length of the CDR3 is 13 residues. Trimming cost V 7 bases and J 0 bases, with 9 bases left between them. Here the CDR3 reads CASNRTPNYGYTF. The CDR3 nucleotides read TGTGCCAGCAATAGGACCCCTAACTATGGCTACACCTTC.

The rearrangement links TRBV7-2 to TRBJ1-3, with a tentative D call TRBD1 (6 bases). There are 15 residues in the CDR3. V was trimmed by 1 base and J by 3 bases, leaving 10 bases between them. Germline loops: CDR1 SGHTA, CDR2 FQGNSA. CDR3 DNA sequence: TGTGCCAGCAGCTTAGTACAGGGCAGTGGAAACACCATATATTTT. Its protein is CASSLVQGSGNTIYF.

The chain employs TRBV4-2 and TRBJ2-3, with a possible D match to TRBD2 (5 bases). This CDR3 is 16 amino acids long. V was trimmed by 0 bases and J by 4 bases, leaving 14 bases between them. From germline, CDR1 is LGHNA and CDR2 YNFKEQ. CDR3 in amino acids: CASSQEAGLSPDTQYF. The CDR3 bases are TGTGCCAGCAGCCAAGAGGCGGGCCTTTCTCCAGATACGCAGTATTTT.

The chain is built from TRBV9 and TRBJ1-2; 10 bases line up with TRBD1. Germline V gene data show CDR1 as SGDLS and CDR2 as YYNGEE. The CDR3 has 14 amino acids. The V segment lost 3 bases and the J segment 7 bases; nucleotides outside the gene matches: 6. CDR3 DNA: TGTGCCAGCAGCGGAGGACAGGGGGATCGTGGCTACACCTTC. Residues: CASSGGQGDRGYTF.

V gene TRBV7-2 combines with J gene TRBJ2-5; 10 bases match TRBD1. Losses at the gene ends were 3 bases for V and 5 bases for J; bases not matched to a gene: 3. The germline CDR1 and CDR2 sequences are SGHTA and FQGNSA. CDR3 length equals 14 residues. For the CDR3, the DNA is TGTGCCAGCAGCTTGGACAGGGGGGTTGAGACCCAGTACTTC. Encoded protein: CASSLDRGVETQYF.